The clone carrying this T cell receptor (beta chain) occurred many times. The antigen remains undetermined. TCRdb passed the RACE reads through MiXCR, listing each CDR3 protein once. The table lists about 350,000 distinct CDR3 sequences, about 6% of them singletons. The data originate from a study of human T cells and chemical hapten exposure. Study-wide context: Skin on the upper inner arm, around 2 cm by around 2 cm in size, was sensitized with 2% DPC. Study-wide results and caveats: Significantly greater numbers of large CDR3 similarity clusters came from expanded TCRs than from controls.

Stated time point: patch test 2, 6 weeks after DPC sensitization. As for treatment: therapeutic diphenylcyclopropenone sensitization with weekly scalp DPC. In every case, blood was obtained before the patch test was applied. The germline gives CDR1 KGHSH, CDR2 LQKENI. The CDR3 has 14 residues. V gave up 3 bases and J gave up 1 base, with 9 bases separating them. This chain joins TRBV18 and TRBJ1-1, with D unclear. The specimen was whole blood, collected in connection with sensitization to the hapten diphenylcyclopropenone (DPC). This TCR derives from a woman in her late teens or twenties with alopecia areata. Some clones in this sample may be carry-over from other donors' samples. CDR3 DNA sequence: TGTGCCAGCTCACCCAGTGGGCCGAACACTGAAGCTTTCTTT. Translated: CASSPSGPNTEAFF.